These 2 T cell receptor beta chains were sequenced from one sample in a study of blood T cell repertoires in COVID-19. TCRdb keeps only in-frame clones here, not all; method: immunoSEQ multiplex PCR. The sample holds some 670,000 clones, approximately 90% seen once. Input material: peripheral blood. These receptors originate from a young woman with acute or convalescent COVID-19.

The chain links TRBV9 to TRBJ1-3, with 8 bases aligning to TRBD1. V was clipped by 4 bases and J by 2 bases; unmatched bases: 8. This CDR3 contains 16 residues. The germline V gene encodes CDR1 SGDLS and CDR2 YYNGEE. The CDR3 region is CASSLFDRGTGNTIYF. CDR3 nucleotides: TGTGCCAGCAGCCTATTCGACAGGGGAACTGGAAACACCATATATTTT.

A single count supports this clone. The chain joins TRBV7-2 to TRBJ1-5; weak D call: TRBD1 (6 bases). CDR1 is SGHTA and CDR2 is FQGNSA in the germline V gene. The CDR3 is 17 residues long. Trimming cost V 5 bases and J 0 bases, with 17 bases left between them. CDR3 coding DNA: TGTGCCAGCAGCGAGGGCAGGGGACGCTTTAGCAATCAGCCCCAGCATTTT. Protein sequence: CASSEGRGRFSNQPQHF.